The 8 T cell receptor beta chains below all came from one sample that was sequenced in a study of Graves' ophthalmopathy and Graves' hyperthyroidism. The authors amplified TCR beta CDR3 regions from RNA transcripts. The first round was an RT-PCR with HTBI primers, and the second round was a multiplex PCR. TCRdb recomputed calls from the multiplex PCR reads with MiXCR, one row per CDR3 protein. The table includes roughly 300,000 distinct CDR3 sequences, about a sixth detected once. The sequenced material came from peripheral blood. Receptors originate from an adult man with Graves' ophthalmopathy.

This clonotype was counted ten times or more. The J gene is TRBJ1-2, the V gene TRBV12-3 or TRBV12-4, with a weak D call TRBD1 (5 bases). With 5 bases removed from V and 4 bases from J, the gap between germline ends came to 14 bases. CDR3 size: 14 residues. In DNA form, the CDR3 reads TGTGCCAGCAGTCCCACGACAGTCACCTATGGCTACACCTTC. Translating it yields CASSPTTVTYGYTF.

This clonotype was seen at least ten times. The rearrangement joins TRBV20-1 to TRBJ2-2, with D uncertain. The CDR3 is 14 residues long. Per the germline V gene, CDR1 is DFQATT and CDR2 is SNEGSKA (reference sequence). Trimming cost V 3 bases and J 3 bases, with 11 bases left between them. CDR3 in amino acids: CSASSETDTGELFF. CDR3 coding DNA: TGCAGTGCTAGCTCGGAGACCGACACCGGGGAGCTGTTTTTT.

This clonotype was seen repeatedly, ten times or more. In DNA, the CDR3 is TGCAGCGTTGAACAGGGGTACTCTGGTGGCTACACCTTC. Protein sequence: CSVEQGYSGGYTF. The chain joins TRBV29-1 to TRBJ1-2; D possibly corresponds to TRBD1 (6 bases). CDR1 and CDR2 from the germline V gene are SQVTM and ANQGSEA. The CDR3 totals 13 residues. V lost 2 bases to trimming and J lost 7 bases, with 14 bases between them. Variable domain in full (rest from reference TRBV29-1 and TRBJ1-2): SAVISQKPSRDICQRGTSLTIQCQVDSQVTMMFWYRQQPGQSLTLIATANQGSEATYESGFVIDKFPISRPNLTFSTLTVSNMSPEDSSIYLCSVEQGYSGGYTFGSGTRLTVV.

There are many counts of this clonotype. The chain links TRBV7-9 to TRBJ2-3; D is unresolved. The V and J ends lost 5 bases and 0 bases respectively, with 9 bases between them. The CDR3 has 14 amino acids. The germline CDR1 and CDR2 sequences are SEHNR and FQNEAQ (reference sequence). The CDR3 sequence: CASSPGLSTDTQYF. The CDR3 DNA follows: TGTGCCAGCAGCCCGGGCCTTAGCACAGATACGCAGTATTTT. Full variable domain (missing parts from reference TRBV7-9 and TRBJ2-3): DTGVSQNPRHKITKRGQNVTFRCDPISEHNRLYWYRQTLGQGPEFLTYFQNEAQLEKSRLLSDRFSAERPKGSFSTLEIQRTEQGDSAMYLCASSPGLSTDTQYFGPGTRLTVL.

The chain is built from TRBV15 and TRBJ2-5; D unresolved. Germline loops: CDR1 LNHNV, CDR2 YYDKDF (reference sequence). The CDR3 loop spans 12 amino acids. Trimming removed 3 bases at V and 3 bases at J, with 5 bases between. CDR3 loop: CATSSGKETQYF. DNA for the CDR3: TGTGCCACCAGCAGCGGTAAAGAGACCCAGTACTTC.

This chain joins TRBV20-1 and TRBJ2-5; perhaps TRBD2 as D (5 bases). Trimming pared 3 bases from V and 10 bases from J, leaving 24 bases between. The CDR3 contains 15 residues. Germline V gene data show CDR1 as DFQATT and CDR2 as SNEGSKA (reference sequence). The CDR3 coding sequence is TGCAGTGCTAGTAGTTTGTTGGGTCTCGGGAAGAACCAGTACTTC. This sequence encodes CSASSLLGLGKNQYF.

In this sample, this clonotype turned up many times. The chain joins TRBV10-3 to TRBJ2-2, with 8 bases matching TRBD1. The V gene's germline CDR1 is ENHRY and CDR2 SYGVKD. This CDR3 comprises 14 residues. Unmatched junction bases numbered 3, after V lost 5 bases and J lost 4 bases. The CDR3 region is CAISTTGATGELFF. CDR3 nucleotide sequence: TGTGCCATCAGTACGACAGGGGCCACCGGGGAGCTGTTTTTT.

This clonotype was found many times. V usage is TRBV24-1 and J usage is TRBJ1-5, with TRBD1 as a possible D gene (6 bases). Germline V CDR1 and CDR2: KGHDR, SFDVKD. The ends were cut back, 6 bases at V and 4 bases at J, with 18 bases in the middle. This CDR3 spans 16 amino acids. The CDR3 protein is CATSPGGGARNQPQHF. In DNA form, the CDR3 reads TGTGCCACCAGTCCGGGGGGGGGGGCGAGGAATCAGCCCCAGCATTTT.